The 32 T cell receptor beta chains below come from one sample, sequenced in a study of a mutant IDH1 vaccine in newly diagnosed glioma. TCRdb's table, derived via immunoSEQ multiplex PCR, lists solely in-frame clones and lacks some. Here the sample spans about 33,000 clones, more than 85% being singletons. This sample's time point: baseline, week 1 (first vaccination visit). Indicated treatment: pre-vaccination baseline after standard-of-care therapy. The sequences come from PBMCs, collected from a glioma patient treated with radiotherapy, temozolomide or both. These receptors were taken from a woman between 40 and 55 years old with glioma.

This chain uses TRBV12-5 with TRBJ1-5, with 8 nucleotides matching TRBD1. V trimming: 3 bases; J trimming: 1 base; junction bases outside the gene matches: 2. Per germline, CDR1 LGHNT and CDR2 FRNRAP. The CDR3 extends over 15 amino acids. CDR3 coding DNA: TGTGCTAGTGGTTTAGGACAGGGAAGCAATCAGCCCCAGCATTTT. This codes for CASGLGQGSNQPQHF.

The J gene is TRBJ2-7, the V gene TRBV20-1, with D tentatively TRBD1 or TRBD2 (6 bases each). The length of the CDR3 is 11 residues. In germline, CDR1 is DFQATT, CDR2 SNEGSKA (reference sequence). CDR3: CGGTKAYEQYF. DNA for the CDR3: TGCGGAGGGACAAAAGCCTACGAGCAGTACTTC.

The count of this clone is one. This rearrangement joins TRBV18 to TRBJ1-2, with D possibly being TRBD1 (5 bases). Trimming shortened V by 0 bases and J by 3 bases, and 17 bases separated the two germline ends. Germline CDR1 is KGHSH and CDR2 is LQKENI. This CDR3 has 17 residues. CDR3: CASSPPSLGQGDYGYTF. CDR3 nucleotides: TGTGCCAGCTCACCACCGAGTCTTGGGCAGGGCGACTATGGCTACACCTTC.

In this sample, this clone turned up once. The chain couples TRBV5-1 to TRBJ1-3, with D maybe TRBD1 (5 bases). CDR3 size: 16 residues. The germline V gene has CDR1 SGHRS and CDR2 YFSETQ. Trimming removed 2 bases from V and 1 base from J, with 13 bases in between. The CDR3 is CASSFRDAGSGNTIYF. CDR3 DNA: TGCGCCAGCAGCTTCCGGGACGCAGGTTCTGGAAACACCATATATTTT.

This clone is a singleton in its sample. The chain links TRBV19 to TRBJ1-3; D unclear. The CDR3 sequence is 14 residues long. Germline V gives CDR1 LNHDA, CDR2 SQIVND (reference sequence). V lost 3 bases, J lost 2 bases, and 8 bases lay in between. The CDR3 is CASSIGSPGNTIYF. DNA for the CDR3: TGTGCCAGTAGTATCGGCAGTCCTGGAAACACCATATATTTT.

The rearrangement uses TRBV4-1 and TRBJ1-1, with unresolved D. CDR3 length equals 13 residues. The ends were cut back, 1 base at V and 4 bases at J, with 7 bases in the middle. Germline assignment: CDR1 MGHRA and CDR2 YSYEKL. The CDR3 region is CASSQVTGTEAFF. Here the CDR3 DNA reads TGCGCCAGCAGCCAAGTAACGGGCACTGAAGCTTTCTTT.

This chain links TRBV5-1 with TRBJ1-4; 10 bases align to TRBD1. Trimming took 5 bases from V and 8 from J; bases not matched to a gene: 9. CDR3 length: 15 amino acids. Germline CDR1 is SGHRS and CDR2 is YFSETQ. CDR3 in DNA: TGCGCCAGCAGTGTAATGACAGGGGGCGAGGAAAAACTGTTTTTT. Translating it yields CASSVMTGGEEKLFF.

The chain recombines TRBV6-1 with TRBJ2-7; 9 bases agree with TRBD1. The CDR3 is 16 amino acids. CDR1 is MNHNS, CDR2 SASEGT, per germline. J gave up 2 bases and V 0 bases, and 5 bases lay outside the gene matches. The CDR3 DNA sequence: TGTGCCAGCAGTGAAGCCACAGGGGGCCTCCCCTACGAGCAGTACTTC. Translation: CASSEATGGLPYEQYF.

This clone was seen more than once but under ten times. V is TRBV28 and J is TRBJ2-7, with 10 bases matching TRBD2. The CDR3 totals 15 residues. CDR1 and CDR2 from the germline V gene are MDHEN and SYDVKM. V dropped 2 bases and J dropped 1; count of bases not matched to a gene: 2. CDR3 region: CASSLRTSGSYEQYF. The CDR3 nucleotides are TGTGCCAGCAGTTTACGGACTAGCGGTTCCTACGAGCAGTACTTC.

The chain joins TRBV19 to TRBJ2-1; TRBD2 matches at 16 bases. The CDR3 has 16 residues. Unmatched junction bases numbered 9, after V lost 7 bases and J lost 9 bases. Germline CDR1 LNHDA, CDR2 SQIVND (reference sequence). CDR3 in amino acids: CASTPGLAGGLSEQFF. The CDR3 DNA is TGTGCCAGTACCCCGGGACTAGCGGGAGGGCTAAGTGAGCAGTTCTTC.

V gene TRBV7-2 combines with J gene TRBJ2-3; D unresolved. The germline V gene encodes CDR1 SGHTA and CDR2 FQGNSA. V was shortened by 2 bases and J by 2 bases, with 8 bases between the two germline ends. This CDR3 is built from 14 residues. The CDR3 spells CASSLSRATDTQYF. The CDR3, as DNA: TGTGCCAGCAGCTTATCACGGGCCACAGATACGCAGTATTTT.

The rearrangement uses TRBV5-1 and TRBJ1-1; D remains ambiguous. The germline V and J ends were trimmed by 0 bases and 6 bases, with 12 bases remaining between them. The CDR3 totals 14 residues. Per the germline V gene, CDR1 is SGHRS and CDR2 is YFSETQ. CDR3 coding DNA: TGCGCCAGCAGCTTGGCCTCGGAAAGGGCTGAAGCTTTCTTT. Amino acids: CASSLASERAEAFF.

This chain links TRBV5-1 with TRBJ1-2, with D unclear. The germline V and J ends were trimmed by 0 bases and 7 bases, with 13 bases remaining between them. Germline values: CDR1 SGHRS, CDR2 YFSETQ. The length of the CDR3 is 14 residues. CDR3 loop: CASSLVGYTGGYTF. The CDR3 coding sequence is TGCGCCAGCAGCTTGGTGGGTTATACGGGTGGCTACACCTTC.

This chain connects TRBV6-5 to TRBJ1-5, with TRBD1 matching over 7 bases. Trimming cost V 2 bases and J 5 bases; bases outside gene matches: 6. Germline values: CDR1 MNHEY, CDR2 SVGAGI. The CDR3 covers 15 residues. In nucleotides, the CDR3 is TGTGCCAGCAGTTACAGCTCAGGGGGACATCAGCCCCAGCATTTT. Its translation: CASSYSSGGHQPQHF.

The chain couples TRBV7-2 to TRBJ2-3; D is possibly TRBD1 or TRBD2 (5 bases each). V was trimmed by 4 bases and J by 6 bases, leaving 17 bases between them. This CDR3 region has 15 residues. CDR1 is SGHTA and CDR2 is FQGNSA in the germline V gene. In DNA form, the CDR3 reads TGTGCCAGCAGCTCACCGGGGCCCGAGGGGGATACGCAGTATTTT. Protein: CASSSPGPEGDTQYF.

V is TRBV10-1 and J is TRBJ2-1; TRBD2 matches 9 bases. The trim removed 3 bases at V and 8 bases at J, leaving 17 bases unmatched. The CDR3 is 18 residues long. Germline loops: CDR1 WNHNN, CDR2 SYGVQD (reference sequence). The CDR3 coding sequence is TGCGCCAGCAGTGATGCAAAAATAGCGGGAGTATACTGGGATGAGCAGTTCTTC. Translation: CASSDAKIAGVYWDEQFF.

The gene calls are TRBV27 and TRBJ1-3; TRBD1 matches 7 bases. Per germline, CDR1 MNHEY and CDR2 SMNVEV (reference sequence). The CDR3 loop spans 15 amino acids. V was clipped by 5 bases and J by 2 bases; unmatched bases: 6. This CDR3 reads CASSPDRVPGNTIYF. The DNA for the CDR3 is TGTGCCAGCAGTCCAGACAGGGTACCTGGAAACACCATATATTTT.

V and J are TRBV9 and TRBJ1-5, with TRBD1 identical over 10 bases. This CDR3 region has 14 residues. The V and J ends lost 4 bases and 5 bases, in that order; junction bases with no gene match: 3. The germline V gene has CDR1 SGDLS and CDR2 YYNGEE. In DNA, the CDR3 is TGTGCCAGCAGCCTCGGACAGGGGGATCAGCCCCAGCATTTT. Translated, it gives CASSLGQGDQPQHF.

The V call is TRBV30, the J call TRBJ1-3; TRBD1 agrees at 8 bases. Trimming took 5 bases from V and 2 from J; bases not matched to a gene: 2. Germline V gene lookup returns CDR1 GTSNPN and CDR2 SVGIG (reference sequence). CDR3 length: 13 residues. CDR3 residues: CAWDRGTGNTIYF. Written as DNA, the CDR3 is TGTGCCTGGGACAGGGGCACTGGAAACACCATATATTTT.

V gene TRBV10-3 combines with J gene TRBJ2-5; D is undetermined. This CDR3 has 14 residues. Germline CDR1 is ENHRY and CDR2 is SYGVKD. Trimming shortened V by 0 bases and J by 5 bases, and 10 bases separated the two germline ends. For the CDR3, the DNA is TGTGCCATCAGTGAGTCGATCGCTCCCGAGACCCAGTACTTC. It codes for CAISESIAPETQYF.

V is TRBV2 and J is TRBJ1-1; D is perhaps TRBD1 (5 bases). V dropped 4 bases and J dropped 4 bases, with 13 bases sitting between them. Germline CDR1 is SNHLY and CDR2 is FYNNEI. The CDR3 covers 14 residues. The CDR3 is CASSVVEGSTEAFF. As DNA, the CDR3 is TGTGCCAGCAGTGTTGTGGAGGGGAGCACTGAAGCTTTCTTT.

Here the CDR3 DNA reads TGTGCCATCGGGGGGGGGCCGGTTCTCGAGCAGTACTTC. Protein sequence: CAIGGGPVLEQYF. The chain recombines TRBV10-3 with TRBJ2-7; maybe TRBD2 (7 bases). CDR3 length: 13 residues. V was trimmed by 8 bases and J by 6 bases, leaving 17 bases between them. Germline V gene data show CDR1 as ENHRY and CDR2 as SYGVKD.

This rearrangement joins TRBV30 to TRBJ1-2, with D possibly being TRBD1 (5 bases). The CDR3 totals 11 residues. The germline V gene encodes CDR1 GTSNPN and CDR2 SVGIG (reference sequence). CDR3 coding DNA: TGTGGAATAACTACAGGCTATGGCTACACCTTC. It codes for CGITTGYGYTF. The full variable domain, its missing parts supplied by reference TRBV30 and TRBJ1-2, is SQTIHQWPATLVQPVGSPLSLECTVEGTSNPNLYWYRQAAGRGLQLLFYSVGIGQISSEVPQNLSASRPQDRQFILSSKKLLLSDSGFYLCGITTGYGYTFGSGTRLTVV.

In its sample, this clone was seen a few times. This rearrangement joins TRBV6-5 to TRBJ1-2; TRBD1 might be the D (6 bases). V dropped 11 bases and J dropped 7 bases, with 17 bases sitting between them. Germline values: CDR1 MNHEY, CDR2 SVGAGI. CDR3 length: 12 amino acids. CDR3 nucleotide sequence: TGTGCCTCCCGGGAGGGGGAGGGTGGCTACACCTTC. Translated, it gives CASREGEGGYTF.

The sample holds a few counts of this clone. This CDR3 is CSVSGTTEAFF. CDR3 DNA sequence: TGCAGCGTTTCTGGGACCACTGAAGCTTTCTTT. The J gene is TRBJ1-1, the V gene TRBV29-1, with a possible D match to TRBD1 (5 bases). The CDR3 length is 11 residues. The germline gives CDR1 SQVTM, CDR2 ANQGSEA. The ends were cut back, 5 bases at V and 4 bases at J, with 8 bases in the middle.

The chain joins TRBV5-1 to TRBJ2-7; possible D gene TRBD1, 6 bases. Deletions cut 0 bases from V and 4 bases from J, with 11 bases between. The CDR3 has 14 amino acids. The germline CDR1 and CDR2 sequences are SGHRS and YFSETQ. The CDR3 coding sequence is TGCGCCAGCAGCTTGGCAGGGGCCCCGTACGAGCAGTACTTC. Its translation is CASSLAGAPYEQYF.

CDR3 region: CASSLDREWYYGYTF. In DNA form, the CDR3 reads TGTGCCAGCAGTTTGGACAGGGAGTGGTATTATGGCTACACCTTC. The rearrangement joins TRBV2 to TRBJ1-2, with TRBD1 matching 8 bases. Germline V gives CDR1 SNHLY, CDR2 FYNNEI. After removal of 5 bases from V and 5 bases from J, the junction contained 10 bases not matched to a gene. The CDR3 extends over 15 amino acids.

The gene calls are TRBV13 and TRBJ2-3, with D unresolved. The CDR3 totals 15 residues. From germline, CDR1 is PRHDT and CDR2 FYEKMQ (reference sequence). Trimming removed 3 bases at V and 5 bases at J, with 15 bases between. DNA for the CDR3: TGTGCCAGCAGCTTTACCGTCGGTGGTGGAGATACGCAGTATTTT. It encodes CASSFTVGGGDTQYF. Full variable domain (rest looked up from reference TRBV13 and TRBJ2-3): AAGVIQSPRHLIKEKRETATLKCYPIPRHDTVYWYQQGPGQDPQFLISFYEKMQSDKGSIPDRFSAQQFSDYHSELNMSSLELGDSALYFCASSFTVGGGDTQYFGPGTRLTVL.

This chain links TRBV4-1 with TRBJ1-1; TRBD1 might be the D (6 bases). This CDR3 comprises 15 residues. Germline V gene lookup returns CDR1 MGHRA and CDR2 YSYEKL. Trimming took off 1 base at V and 1 base at J, with 10 bases between the two ends. For the CDR3, the DNA is TGCGCCAGCAGCCAAGCGGGGGGACAGAACACTGAAGCTTTCTTT. Translating it yields CASSQAGGQNTEAFF.

The chain uses TRBV10-3 and TRBJ1-3; unclear D gene. Trimming removed 5 bases from V and 0 bases from J, with 5 bases in between. The germline V gene encodes CDR1 ENHRY and CDR2 SYGVKD. This CDR3 region has 13 residues. DNA of the CDR3: TGTGCCATCAGTTCCAGCTCTGGAAACACCATATATTTT. Residues: CAISSSSGNTIYF.

The genes are TRBV25-1 and TRBJ1-4; D not resolved. The germline V gene has CDR1 MGHDK and CDR2 SYGVNS. The CDR3 is made up of 15 amino acids. V dropped 4 bases and J dropped 8 bases, with 17 bases sitting between them. CDR3 residues: CASSAWGGPREKLFF. The DNA of the CDR3 is TGTGCCAGCAGTGCCTGGGGAGGGCCGCGGGAAAAACTGTTTTTT.

The chain has TRBV6-6 and TRBJ2-1, with 12 nucleotides matching TRBD2. This CDR3 contains 14 residues. Germline CDR1 is MNHNY and CDR2 is SVGAGI (reference sequence). The ends lost 8 bases at V and 5 bases at J; junction bases unmatched: 4. The CDR3 loop is CASYRTSGNNEQFF. CDR3 DNA sequence: TGTGCCAGCTACCGGACTAGCGGGAACAATGAGCAGTTCTTC.